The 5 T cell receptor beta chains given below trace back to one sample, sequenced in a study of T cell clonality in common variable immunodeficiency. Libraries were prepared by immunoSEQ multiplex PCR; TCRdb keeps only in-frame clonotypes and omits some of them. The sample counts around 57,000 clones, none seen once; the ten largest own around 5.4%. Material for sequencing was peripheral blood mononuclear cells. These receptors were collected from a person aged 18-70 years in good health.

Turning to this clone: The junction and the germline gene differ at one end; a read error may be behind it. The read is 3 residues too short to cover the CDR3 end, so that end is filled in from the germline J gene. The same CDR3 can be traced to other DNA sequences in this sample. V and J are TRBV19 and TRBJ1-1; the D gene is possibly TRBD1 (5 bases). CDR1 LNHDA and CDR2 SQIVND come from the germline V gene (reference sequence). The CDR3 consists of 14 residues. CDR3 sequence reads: CASSIRQQNTEAFF. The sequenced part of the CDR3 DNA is TGTGCCAGTAGTATAAGACAGCAGAACACTGAG.

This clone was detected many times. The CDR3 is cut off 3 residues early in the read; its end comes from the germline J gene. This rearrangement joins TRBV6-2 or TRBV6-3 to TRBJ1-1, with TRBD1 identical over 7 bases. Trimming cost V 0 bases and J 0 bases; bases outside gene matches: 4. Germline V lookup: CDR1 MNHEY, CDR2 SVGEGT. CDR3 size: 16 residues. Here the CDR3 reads CASSYSPGQMNTEAFF. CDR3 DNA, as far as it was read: TGTGCCAGCAGTTACTCTCCGGGACAGATGAACACTGAA.

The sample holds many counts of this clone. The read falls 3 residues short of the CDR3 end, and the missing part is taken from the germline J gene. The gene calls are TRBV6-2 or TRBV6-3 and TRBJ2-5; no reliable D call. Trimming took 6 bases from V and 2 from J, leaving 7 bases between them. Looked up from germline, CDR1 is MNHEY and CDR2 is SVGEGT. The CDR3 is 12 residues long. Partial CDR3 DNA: TGTGCCAGCAGCCTCCAGCAAGAGACC. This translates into CASSLQQET. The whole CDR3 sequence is CASSLQQETQYF.

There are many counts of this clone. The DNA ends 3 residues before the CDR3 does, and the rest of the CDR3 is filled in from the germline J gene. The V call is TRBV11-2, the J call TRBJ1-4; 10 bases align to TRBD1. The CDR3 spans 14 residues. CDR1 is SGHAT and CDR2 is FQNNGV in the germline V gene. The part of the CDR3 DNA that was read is TGTGCCAGCAGCACGCAGACAGGGGGCCAGGAA. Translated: CASSTQTGGQE. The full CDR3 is CASSTQTGGQELFF.

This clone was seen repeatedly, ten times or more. Incomplete CDR3 DNA: TGTGCCAGTAGAGCCGACAGAGATACCGGGGAG. It specifies CASRADRDTGE. The full CDR3 reads CASRADRDTGELFF. The rearrangement joins TRBV19 to TRBJ2-2; D may be TRBD1 (5 bases). Read coverage stops 3 residues before the CDR3 terminus; the germline J gene supplies the remainder. Trimming removed 6 bases from V and 5 bases from J, with 13 bases in between. Germline CDR1 is LNHDA and CDR2 is SQIVND (reference sequence). This CDR3 is built from 14 residues.